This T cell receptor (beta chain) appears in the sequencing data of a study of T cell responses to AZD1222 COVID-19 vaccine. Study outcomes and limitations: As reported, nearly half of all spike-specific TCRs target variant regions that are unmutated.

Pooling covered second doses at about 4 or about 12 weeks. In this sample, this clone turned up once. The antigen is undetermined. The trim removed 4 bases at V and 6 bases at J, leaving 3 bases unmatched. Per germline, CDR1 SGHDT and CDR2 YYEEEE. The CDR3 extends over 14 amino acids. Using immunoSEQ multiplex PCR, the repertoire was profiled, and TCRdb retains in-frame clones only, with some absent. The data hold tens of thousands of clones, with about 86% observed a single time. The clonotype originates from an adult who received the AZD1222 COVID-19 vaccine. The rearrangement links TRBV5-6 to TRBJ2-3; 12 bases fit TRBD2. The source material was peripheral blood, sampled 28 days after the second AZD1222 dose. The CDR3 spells CASSPGLAGDTQYF. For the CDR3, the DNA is TGTGCCAGCAGCCCAGGACTAGCGGGGGATACGCAGTATTTT.